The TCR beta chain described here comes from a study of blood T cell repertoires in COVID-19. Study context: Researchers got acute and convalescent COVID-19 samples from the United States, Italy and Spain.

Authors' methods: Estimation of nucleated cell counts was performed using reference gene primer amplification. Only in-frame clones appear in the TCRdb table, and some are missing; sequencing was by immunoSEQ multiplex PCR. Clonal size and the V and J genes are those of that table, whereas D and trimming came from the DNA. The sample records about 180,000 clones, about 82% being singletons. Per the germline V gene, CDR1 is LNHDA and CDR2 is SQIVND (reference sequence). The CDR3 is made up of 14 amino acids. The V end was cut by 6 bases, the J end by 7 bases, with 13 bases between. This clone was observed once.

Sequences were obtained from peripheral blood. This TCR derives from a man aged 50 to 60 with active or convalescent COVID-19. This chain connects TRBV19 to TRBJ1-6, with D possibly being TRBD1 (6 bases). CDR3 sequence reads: CASSLQGDNSPLHF. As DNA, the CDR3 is TGTGCCAGTAGCCTACAGGGAGACAATTCACCCCTCCACTTT.